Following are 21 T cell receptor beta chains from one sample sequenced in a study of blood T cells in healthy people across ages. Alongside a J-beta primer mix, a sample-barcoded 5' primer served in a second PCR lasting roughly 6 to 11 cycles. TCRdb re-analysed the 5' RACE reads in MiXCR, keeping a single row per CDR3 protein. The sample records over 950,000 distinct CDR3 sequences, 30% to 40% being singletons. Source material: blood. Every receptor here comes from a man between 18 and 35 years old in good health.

The CDR3 region is CSARPIAGFWDEQFF. The CDR3 coding sequence is TGCAGTGCTAGGCCCATAGCGGGTTTCTGGGATGAGCAGTTCTTC. V usage is TRBV20-1 and J usage is TRBJ2-1; the match to TRBD2 covers 7 bases. With V trimmed by 3 bases and J by 8 bases, 13 bases remained unmatched. Germline-derived CDR1 and CDR2 are DFQATT and SNEGSKA (reference sequence). The CDR3 has 15 residues.

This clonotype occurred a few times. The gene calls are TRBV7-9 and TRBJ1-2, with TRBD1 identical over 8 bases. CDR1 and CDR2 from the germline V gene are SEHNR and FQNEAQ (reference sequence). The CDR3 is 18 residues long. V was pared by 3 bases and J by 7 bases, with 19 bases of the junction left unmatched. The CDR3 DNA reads TGTGCCAGCAGCTTTTTCGGGACAGGACCACACTCGGGTGGTGGCTACACCTTC. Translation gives CASSFFGTGPHSGGGYTF.

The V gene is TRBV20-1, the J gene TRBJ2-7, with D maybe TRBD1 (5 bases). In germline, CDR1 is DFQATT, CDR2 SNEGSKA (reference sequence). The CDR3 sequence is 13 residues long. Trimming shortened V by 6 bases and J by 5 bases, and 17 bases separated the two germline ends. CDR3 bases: TGCAGTGCCCCCCAAGGGGCCTGGGACGAGCAGTACTTC. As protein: CSAPQGAWDEQYF.

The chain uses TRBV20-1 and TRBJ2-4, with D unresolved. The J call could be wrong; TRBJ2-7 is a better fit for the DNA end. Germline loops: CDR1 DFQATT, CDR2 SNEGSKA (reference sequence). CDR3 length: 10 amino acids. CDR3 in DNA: TGCAGGGTAATGGGTAACGAGCAGTACTTC. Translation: CRVMGNEQYF.

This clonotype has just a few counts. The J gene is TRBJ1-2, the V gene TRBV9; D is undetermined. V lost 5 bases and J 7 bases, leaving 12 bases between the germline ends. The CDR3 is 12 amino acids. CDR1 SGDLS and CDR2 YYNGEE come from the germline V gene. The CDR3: CASSGGIIGYTF. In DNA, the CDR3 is TGTGCCAGCAGTGGAGGCATAATTGGCTACACCTTC. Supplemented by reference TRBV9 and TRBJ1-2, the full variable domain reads DSGVTQTPKHLITATGQRVTLRCSPRSGDLSVYWYQQSLDQGLQFLIQYYNGEERAKGNILERFSAQQFPDLHSELNLSSLELGDSALYFCASSGGIIGYTFGSGTRLTVV.

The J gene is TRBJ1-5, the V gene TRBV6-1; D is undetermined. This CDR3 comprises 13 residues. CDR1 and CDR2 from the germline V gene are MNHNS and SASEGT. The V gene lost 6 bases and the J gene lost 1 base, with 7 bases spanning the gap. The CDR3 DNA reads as TGTGCCAGCAGACAAATGAGCAATCAGCCCCAGCATTTT. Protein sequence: CASRQMSNQPQHF.

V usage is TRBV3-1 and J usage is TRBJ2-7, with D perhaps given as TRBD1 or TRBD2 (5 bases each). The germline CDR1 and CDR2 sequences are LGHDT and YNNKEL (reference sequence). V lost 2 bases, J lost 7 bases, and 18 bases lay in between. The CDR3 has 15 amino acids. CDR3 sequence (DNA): TGTGCCAGCAGCCAATCAGGGAGCGGCGACAATGAGCAGTACTTC. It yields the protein CASSQSGSGDNEQYF.

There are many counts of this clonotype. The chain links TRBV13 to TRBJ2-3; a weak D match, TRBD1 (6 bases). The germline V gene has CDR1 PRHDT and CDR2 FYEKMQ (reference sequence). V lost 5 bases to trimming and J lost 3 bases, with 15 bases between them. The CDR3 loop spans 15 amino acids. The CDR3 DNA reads TGTGCCAGCAGCGCCTACAGGGTTACAACAGATACGCAGTATTTT. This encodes CASSAYRVTTDTQYF.

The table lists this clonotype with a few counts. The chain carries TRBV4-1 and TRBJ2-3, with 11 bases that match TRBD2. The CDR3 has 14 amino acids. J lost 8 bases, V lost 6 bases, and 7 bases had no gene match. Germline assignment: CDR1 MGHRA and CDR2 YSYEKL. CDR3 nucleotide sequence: TGCGCCAGCAGAGTAGCGGGGGGGAACGGTACGCAGTATTTT. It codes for CASRVAGGNGTQYF.

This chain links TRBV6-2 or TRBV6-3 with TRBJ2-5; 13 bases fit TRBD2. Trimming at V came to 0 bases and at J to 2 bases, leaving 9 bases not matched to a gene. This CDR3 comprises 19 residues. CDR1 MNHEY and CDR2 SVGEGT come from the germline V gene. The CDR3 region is CASSYSRKLAGGKQETQYF. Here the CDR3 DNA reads TGTGCCAGCAGTTACTCAAGGAAACTAGCGGGGGGGAAACAAGAGACCCAGTACTTC.

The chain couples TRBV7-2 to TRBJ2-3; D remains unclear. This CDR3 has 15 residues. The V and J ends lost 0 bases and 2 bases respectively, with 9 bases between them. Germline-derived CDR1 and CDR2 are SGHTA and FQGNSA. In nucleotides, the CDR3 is TGTGCCAGCAGCTTAGCCGACACCTACACAGATACGCAGTATTTT. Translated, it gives CASSLADTYTDTQYF.

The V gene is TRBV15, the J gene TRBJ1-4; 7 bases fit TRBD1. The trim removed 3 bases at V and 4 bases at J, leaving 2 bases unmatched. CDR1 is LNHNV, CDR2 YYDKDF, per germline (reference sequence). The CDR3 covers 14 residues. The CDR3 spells CATSSGDSNEKLFF. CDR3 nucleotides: TGTGCCACCAGCAGTGGGGACAGTAATGAAAAACTGTTTTTT.

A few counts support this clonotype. The CDR3 sequence is CASSWGPPTSTDTQYF. For the CDR3, the DNA is TGTGCCAGCAGCTGGGGACCACCCACTAGCACAGATACGCAGTATTTT. The rearrangement links TRBV7-2 to TRBJ2-3, with D perhaps TRBD1 or TRBD2 (5 bases each). Germline CDR1 SGHTA, CDR2 FQGNSA. Trimming stripped 4 bases from V and 0 bases from J, with 14 bases between. This CDR3 contains 16 residues.

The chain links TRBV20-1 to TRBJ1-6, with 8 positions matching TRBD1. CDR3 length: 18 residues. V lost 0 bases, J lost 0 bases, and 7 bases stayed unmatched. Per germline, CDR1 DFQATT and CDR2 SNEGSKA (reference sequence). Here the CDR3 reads CSARDPRDRSSYNSPLHF. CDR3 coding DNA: TGCAGTGCTAGAGACCCCCGGGACAGGAGCTCCTATAATTCACCCCTCCACTTT.

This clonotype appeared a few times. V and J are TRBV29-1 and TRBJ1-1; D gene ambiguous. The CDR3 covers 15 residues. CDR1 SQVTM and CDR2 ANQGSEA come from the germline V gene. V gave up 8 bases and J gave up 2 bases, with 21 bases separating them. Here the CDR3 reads CSSRSNLDDNTEAFF. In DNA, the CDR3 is TGCAGCTCGAGGTCGAACCTGGACGATAACACTGAAGCTTTCTTT.

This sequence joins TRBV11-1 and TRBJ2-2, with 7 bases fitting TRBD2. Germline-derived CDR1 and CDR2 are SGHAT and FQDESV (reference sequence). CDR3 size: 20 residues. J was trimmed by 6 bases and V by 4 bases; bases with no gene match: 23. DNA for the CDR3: TGTGCCAGCAGCTCCGCGGGGGTCCTCCGGACAAAAGGGTACCCCGGGGAGCTGTTTTTT. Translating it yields CASSSAGVLRTKGYPGELFF.

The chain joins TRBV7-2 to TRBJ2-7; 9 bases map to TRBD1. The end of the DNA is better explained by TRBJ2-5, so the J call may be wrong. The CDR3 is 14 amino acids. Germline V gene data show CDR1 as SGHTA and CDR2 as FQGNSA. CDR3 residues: CASSAQGTGPTQYF. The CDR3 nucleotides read TGTGCCAGCAGCGCCCAAGGGACAGGGCCGACCCAGTACTTC.

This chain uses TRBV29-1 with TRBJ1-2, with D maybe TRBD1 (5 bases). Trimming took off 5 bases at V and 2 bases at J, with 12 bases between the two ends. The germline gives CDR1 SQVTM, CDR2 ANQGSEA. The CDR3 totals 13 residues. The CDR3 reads CSVRQSINYGYTF. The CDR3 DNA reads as TGCAGCGTTAGACAGTCGATAAACTATGGCTACACCTTC. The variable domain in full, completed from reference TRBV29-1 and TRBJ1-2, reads SAVISQKPSRDICQRGTSLTIQCQVDSQVTMMFWYRQQPGQSLTLIATANQGSEATYESGFVIDKFPISRPNLTFSTLTVSNMSPEDSSIYLCSVRQSINYGYTFGSGTRLTVV.

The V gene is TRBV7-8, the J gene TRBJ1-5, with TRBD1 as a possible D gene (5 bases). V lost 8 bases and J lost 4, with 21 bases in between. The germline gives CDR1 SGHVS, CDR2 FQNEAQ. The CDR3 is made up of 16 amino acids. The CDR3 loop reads CASRQSGPEINQPQHF. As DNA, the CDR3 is TGTGCCAGCCGCCAGTCGGGGCCAGAAATAAATCAGCCCCAGCATTTT.

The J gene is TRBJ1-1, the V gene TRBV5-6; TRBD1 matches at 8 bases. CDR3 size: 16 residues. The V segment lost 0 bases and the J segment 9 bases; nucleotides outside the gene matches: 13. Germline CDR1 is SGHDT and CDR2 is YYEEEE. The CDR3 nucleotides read TGTGCCAGCAGCTTGGACTCGAGACAGGGGCTCTTTAAAGCTTTCTTT. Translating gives CASSLDSRQGLFKAFF.

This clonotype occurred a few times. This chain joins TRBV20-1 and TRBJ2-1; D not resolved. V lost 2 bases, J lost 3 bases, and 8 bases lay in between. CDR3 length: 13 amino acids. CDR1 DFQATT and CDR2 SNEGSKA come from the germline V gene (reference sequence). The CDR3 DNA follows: TGCAGTGCTAGATATGGTGGCTACAATGAGCAGTTCTTC. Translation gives CSARYGGYNEQFF.